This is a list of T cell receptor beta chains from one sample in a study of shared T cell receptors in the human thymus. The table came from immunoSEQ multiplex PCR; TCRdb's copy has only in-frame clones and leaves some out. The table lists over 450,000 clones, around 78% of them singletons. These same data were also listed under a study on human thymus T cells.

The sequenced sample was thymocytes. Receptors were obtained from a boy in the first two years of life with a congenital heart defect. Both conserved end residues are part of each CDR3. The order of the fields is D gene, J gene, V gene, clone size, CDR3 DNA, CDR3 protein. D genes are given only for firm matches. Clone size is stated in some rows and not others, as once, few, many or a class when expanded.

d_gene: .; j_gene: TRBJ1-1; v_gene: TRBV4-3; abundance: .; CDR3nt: TGCGCCAGCAGCCAAGATGCGCAGGGGCCTATGAACACTGAAGCTTTCTTT; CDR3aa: CASSQDAQGPMNTEAFF
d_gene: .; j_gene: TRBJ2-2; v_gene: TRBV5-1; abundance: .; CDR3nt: TGCGCCAGCAGCTTCGGAACACGGAAGTCGGAAAACAGGGTGGGCACCGGGGAGCTGTTTTTT; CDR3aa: CASSFGTRKSENRVGTGELFF
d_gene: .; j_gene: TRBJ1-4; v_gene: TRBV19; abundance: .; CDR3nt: TGTGCCCGTACGGGGACTAGGGGGGCGCGTATTGAAAAACTGTTTTTT; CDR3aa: CARTGTRGARIEKLFF
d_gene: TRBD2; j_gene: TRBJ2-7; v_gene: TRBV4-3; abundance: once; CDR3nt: TGCGCCAGCAGCCAAGATCAAGGGGCGGGAGCTTTCTACGAGCAGTACTTC; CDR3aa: CASSQDQGAGAFYEQYF
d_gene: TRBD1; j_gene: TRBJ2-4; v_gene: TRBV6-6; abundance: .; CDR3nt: TGTGCCAGCACTACGCGGGACAGGGGCATTCAGTACTTC; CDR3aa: CASTTRDRGIQYF
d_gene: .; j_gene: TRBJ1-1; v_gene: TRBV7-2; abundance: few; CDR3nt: TGTGCCAGCAGCTCGGGACTGATGAACACTGAAGCTTTCTTT; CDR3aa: CASSSGLMNTEAFF
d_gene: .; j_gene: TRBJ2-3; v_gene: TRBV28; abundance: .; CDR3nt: TGTGCCAGCAGCTCAAGTAGGGGGGGACTTAGCACAGATACGCAGTATTTT; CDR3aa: CASSSSRGGLSTDTQYF
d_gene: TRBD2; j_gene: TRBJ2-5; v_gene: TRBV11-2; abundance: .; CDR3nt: TGTGCCAGCAGCCGTACGGGAGGGGAGACCCAGTACTTC; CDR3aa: CASSRTGGETQYF
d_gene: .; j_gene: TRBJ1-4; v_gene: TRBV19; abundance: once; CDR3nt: TGTGCCAGTAGTTTCATGGCGGGGAAGACTAATGAAAAACTGTTTTTT; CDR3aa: CASSFMAGKTNEKLFF
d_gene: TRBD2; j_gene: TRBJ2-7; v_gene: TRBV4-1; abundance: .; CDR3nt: TGCGCCAGCAGCCAAGGTGGGAGGGCCCCCGAGCAGTACTTC; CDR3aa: CASSQGGRAPEQYF
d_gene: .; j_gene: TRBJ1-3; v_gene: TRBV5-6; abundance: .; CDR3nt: TGTGCCAGCAGCATGCGAGGGGGCTCTGGAAACACCATATATTTT; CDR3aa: CASSMRGGSGNTIYF
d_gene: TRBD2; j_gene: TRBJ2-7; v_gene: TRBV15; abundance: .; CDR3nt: TGTGCCACCAGCCGGACTAGCGGGAGTCATGAGATATCCTACGAGCAGTACTTC; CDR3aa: CATSRTSGSHEISYEQYF
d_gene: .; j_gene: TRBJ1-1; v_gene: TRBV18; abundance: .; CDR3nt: TGTGCCAGCTCACTACCACAGGGCGAGGACACTGAAGCTTTCTTT; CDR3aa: CASSLPQGEDTEAFF
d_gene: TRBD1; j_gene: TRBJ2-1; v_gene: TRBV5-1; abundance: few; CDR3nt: TGCGCCAGCAGCTTGCCACTAACAACAGGGGACAGTAGGTTAGGCGAGCAGTTCTTC; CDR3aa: CASSLPLTTGDSRLGEQFF
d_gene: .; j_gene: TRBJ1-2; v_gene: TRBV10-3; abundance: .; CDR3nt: TGTGCCATCAAGGGATTGGACAGCTCTAACTATGGCTACACCTTC; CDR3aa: CAIKGLDSSNYGYTF
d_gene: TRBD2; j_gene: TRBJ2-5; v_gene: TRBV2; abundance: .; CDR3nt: TGTGCCAGCAGTAACCACCCGGGACTAGCGGGAGATAAAGTCGGAAAGACCCAGTACTTC; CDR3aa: CASSNHPGLAGDKVGKTQYF
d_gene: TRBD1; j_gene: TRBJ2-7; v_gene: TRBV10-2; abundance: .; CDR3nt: TGCGCCAGCAAGGCGGGACAGGGTAACTACGAGCAGTACTTC; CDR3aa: CASKAGQGNYEQYF
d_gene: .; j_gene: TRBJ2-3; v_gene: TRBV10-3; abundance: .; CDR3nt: TGTGCCATCAGTGCGCAGTTCACAGATACGCAGTATTTT; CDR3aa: CAISAQFTDTQYF
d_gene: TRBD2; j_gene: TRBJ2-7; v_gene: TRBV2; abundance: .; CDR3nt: TGTGCCAGCAGTGAAGTGCTAGCGGATCCCTACGAGCAGTACTTC; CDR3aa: CASSEVLADPYEQYF
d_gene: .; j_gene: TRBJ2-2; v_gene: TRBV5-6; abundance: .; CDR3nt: TGTGCCAGCAGCTTGGAGCAGGTACGCCGCACCGGGGAGCTGTTTTTT; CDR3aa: CASSLEQVRRTGELFF
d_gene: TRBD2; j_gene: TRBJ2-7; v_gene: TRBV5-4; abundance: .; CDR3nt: TGTGCCAGCAGCTTAGCGGGAGGGGCCTCCTACGAGCAGTACTTC; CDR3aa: CASSLAGGASYEQYF
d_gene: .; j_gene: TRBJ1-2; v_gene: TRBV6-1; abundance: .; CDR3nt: TGTGCCAGCAGTGAAAAGGGGCGCGGCTATGGCTACACCTTC; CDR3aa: CASSEKGRGYGYTF
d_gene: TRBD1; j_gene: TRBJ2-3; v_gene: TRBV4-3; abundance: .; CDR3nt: TGCGCCAGCAGCCTCCGAGTGCGGGACAGGGGGCGGGCTGGTCCCACAGATACGCAGTATTTT; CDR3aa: CASSLRVRDRGRAGPTDTQYF
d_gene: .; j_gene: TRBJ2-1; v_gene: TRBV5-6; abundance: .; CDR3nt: TGTGCCAGCAGCCGAATCTACCGGGAGTTCGATGAGCAGTTCTTC; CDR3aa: CASSRIYREFDEQFF
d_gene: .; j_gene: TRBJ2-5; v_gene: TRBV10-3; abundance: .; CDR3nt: TGTGCCATCAGTGAGTCGGCACTAGAGCAAGAGACCCAGTACTTC; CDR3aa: CAISESALEQETQYF
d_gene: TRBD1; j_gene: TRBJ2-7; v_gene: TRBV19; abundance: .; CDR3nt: TGTGCCAGTAGTCCCCTTGGGACAGGGTCCCTCGAGCAGTACTTC; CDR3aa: CASSPLGTGSLEQYF
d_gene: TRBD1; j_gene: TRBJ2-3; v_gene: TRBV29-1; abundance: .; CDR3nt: TGCAGCGCCTTCGGACAGGCTAGCACAGATACGCAGTATTTT; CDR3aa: CSAFGQASTDTQYF
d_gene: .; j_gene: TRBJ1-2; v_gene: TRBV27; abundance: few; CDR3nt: TGTGCCAGCAGTGGAAGGGGTGGCTACACCTTC; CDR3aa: CASSGRGGYTF
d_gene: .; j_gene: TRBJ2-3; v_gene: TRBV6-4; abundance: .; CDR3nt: TGTGCCAGCAGTGACTCGAGTGAGTCCACAGATACGCAGTATTTT; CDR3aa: CASSDSSESTDTQYF
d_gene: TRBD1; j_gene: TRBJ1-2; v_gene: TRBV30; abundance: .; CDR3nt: TGTGCCTGGATGATGACAGGGGGAGGCTACACCTTC; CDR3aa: CAWMMTGGGYTF
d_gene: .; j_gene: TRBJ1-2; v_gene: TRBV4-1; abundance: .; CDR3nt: TGCGCCAGCAGCCAAGTTCAGGGATCGCACTATGGCTACACCTTC; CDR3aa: CASSQVQGSHYGYTF
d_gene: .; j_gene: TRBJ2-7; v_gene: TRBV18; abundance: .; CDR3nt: TGTGCCAGCTCACGTACGGGGAGCTCCTACGAGCAGTACTTC; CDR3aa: CASSRTGSSYEQYF
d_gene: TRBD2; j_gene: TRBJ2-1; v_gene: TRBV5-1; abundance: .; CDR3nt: TGCGCCAGCAGCTTGGCCAAAGCTAGCGGGAAAGCCAACTACAATGAGCAGTTCTTC; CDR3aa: CASSLAKASGKANYNEQFF
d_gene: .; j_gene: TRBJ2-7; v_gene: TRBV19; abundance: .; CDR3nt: TGTGCCAGTAGTATTGGGCAGGGTTACGAGCAGTACTTC; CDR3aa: CASSIGQGYEQYF
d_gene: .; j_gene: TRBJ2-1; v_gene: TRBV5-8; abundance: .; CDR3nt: TGTGCCAGCAGCTTGGGGCGGAGCCCACACAATGAGCAGTTCTTC; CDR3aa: CASSLGRSPHNEQFF
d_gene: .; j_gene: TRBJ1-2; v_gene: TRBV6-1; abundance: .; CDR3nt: TGTGCCAGCAGTGAATGGGAACAGGTGGACTATGGCTACACCTTC; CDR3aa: CASSEWEQVDYGYTF
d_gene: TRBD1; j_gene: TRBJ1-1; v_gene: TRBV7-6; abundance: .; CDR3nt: TGTGCCAGCAGCTTAGCGTTGGGACAGGGAATCCCTGAAGCTTTCTTT; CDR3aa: CASSLALGQGIPEAFF